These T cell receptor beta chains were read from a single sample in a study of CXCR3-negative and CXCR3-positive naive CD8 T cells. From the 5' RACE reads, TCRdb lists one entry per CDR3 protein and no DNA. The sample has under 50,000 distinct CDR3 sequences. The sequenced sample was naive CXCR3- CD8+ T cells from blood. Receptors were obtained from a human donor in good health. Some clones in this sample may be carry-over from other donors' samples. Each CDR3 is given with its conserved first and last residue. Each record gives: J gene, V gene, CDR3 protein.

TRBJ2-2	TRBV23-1	CASWTGTGATLANTGELFF
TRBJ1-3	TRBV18	CASRGDSGNTIYF
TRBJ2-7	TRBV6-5	CASSYSYSYEQYF
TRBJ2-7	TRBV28	CASSFGPDKGEQYF
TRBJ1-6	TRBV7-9	CASSLDSPLHF
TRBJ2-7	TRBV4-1	CASSQVVGQGLREQYF
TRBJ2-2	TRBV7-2	CASSFDWGHLLFF
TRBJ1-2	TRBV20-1	CSARDRPTVDGYTF
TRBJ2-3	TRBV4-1	CASSPSGFSDTQYF
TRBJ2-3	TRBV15	CATSRTAGLTDTQYF
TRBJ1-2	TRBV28	CASSFVGVLGYTF
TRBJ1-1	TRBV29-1	CSVEGQLFGAFF
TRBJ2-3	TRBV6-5	CASSALAGRTDTQYF
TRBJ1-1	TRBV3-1	CASSVGHGAFF
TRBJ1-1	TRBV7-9	CASSPMTEVITEAFF
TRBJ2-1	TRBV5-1	CASKSGGREQFF
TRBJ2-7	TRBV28	CASSWGVLEQYF
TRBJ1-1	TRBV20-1	CSAYLFGEAFF
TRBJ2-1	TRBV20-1	CSARQPHGFYNEQFF
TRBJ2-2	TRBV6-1	CASTSPSGDTGELFF
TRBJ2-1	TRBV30	CAWSVALWVEQFF
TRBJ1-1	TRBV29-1	CSVGTGIEAFF
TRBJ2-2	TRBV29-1	CSVEDRGPTGELFF
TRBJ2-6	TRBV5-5	CASSFRDGSSGANVLTF
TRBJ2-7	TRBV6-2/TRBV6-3	CASKLGQSGLYEQYF
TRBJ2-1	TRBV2	CASRDSGRSNEQFF
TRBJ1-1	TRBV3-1	CASSLDRGNTEAFF
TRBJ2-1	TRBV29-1	CSVEEGGTRSYNEQFF